This T cell receptor (beta chain) appears in the sequencing data of a study of T cell changes during pregnancy in multiple sclerosis. Trimming stripped 2 bases from V and 8 bases from J, with 10 bases between. CDR1 is SEHNR, CDR2 FQNEAQ, per germline (reference sequence). The CDR3 loop spans 14 amino acids. TCRdb's table, derived via immunoSEQ multiplex PCR, lists solely in-frame clones and lacks some. The sample has approximately 41,000 clones, around nine tenths seen once. The sample here was CD4+ T cells from peripheral blood mononuclear cells, taken in the second trimester of pregnancy. The chain employs TRBV7-9 and TRBJ1-6, with D possibly being TRBD1 (5 bases). This receptor was identified in a female donor in good health, enrolled as a control in a pregnancy study. The DNA of the CDR3 is TGTGCCAGCAGCTTATCAGGGACTCATTCACCCCTCCACTTT. It encodes CASSLSGTHSPLHF.